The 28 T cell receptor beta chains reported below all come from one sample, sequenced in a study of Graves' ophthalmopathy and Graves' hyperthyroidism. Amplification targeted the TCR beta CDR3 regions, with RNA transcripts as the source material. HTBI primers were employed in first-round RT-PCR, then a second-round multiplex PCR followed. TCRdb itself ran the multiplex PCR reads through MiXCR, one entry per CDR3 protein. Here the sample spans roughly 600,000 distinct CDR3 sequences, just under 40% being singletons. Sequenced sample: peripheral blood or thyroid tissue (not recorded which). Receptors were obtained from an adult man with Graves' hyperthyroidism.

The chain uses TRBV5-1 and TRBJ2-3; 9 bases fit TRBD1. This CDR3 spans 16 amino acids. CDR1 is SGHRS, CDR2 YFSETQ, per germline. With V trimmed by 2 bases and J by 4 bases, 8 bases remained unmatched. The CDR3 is CASSFLGTGNSDTQYF. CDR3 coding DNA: TGCGCCAGCAGCTTCCTTGGGACAGGGAACTCAGATACGCAGTATTTT.

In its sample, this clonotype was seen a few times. CDR3 protein: CASSLRQGPPARYGYTF. The CDR3, as DNA: TGCGCCAGCAGCTTGCGACAGGGGCCCCCAGCCCGCTATGGCTACACCTTC. V and J are TRBV5-1 and TRBJ1-2, with 8 bases that match TRBD1. The CDR3 loop spans 17 amino acids. Germline V lookup: CDR1 SGHRS, CDR2 YFSETQ. The junction had 12 bases not matched to a gene; V was cut back by 1 base and J by 4 bases. The full variable domain, with the rest looked up from reference TRBV5-1 and TRBJ1-2, is KAGVTQTPRYLIKTRGQQVTLSCSPISGHRSVSWYQQTPGQGLQFLFEYFSETQRNKGNFPGRFSGRQFSNSRSEMNVSTLELGDSALYLCASSLRQGPPARYGYTFGSGTRLTVV.

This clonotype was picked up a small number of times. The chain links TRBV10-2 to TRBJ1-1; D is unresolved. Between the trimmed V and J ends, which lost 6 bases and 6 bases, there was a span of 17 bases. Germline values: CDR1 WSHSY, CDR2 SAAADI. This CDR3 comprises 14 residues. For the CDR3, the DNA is TGCGCCAGCAGCGACCAACATTACGGCCCTGAAGCTTTCTTT. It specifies CASSDQHYGPEAFF.

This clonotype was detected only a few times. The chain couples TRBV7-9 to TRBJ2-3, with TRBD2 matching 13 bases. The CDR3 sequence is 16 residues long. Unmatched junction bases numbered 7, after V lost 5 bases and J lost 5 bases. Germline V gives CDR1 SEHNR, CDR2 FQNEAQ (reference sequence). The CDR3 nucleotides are TGTGCCAGCAGCAAACTAGCGGGAGGGCCGATAGATACGCAGTATTTT. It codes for CASSKLAGGPIDTQYF.

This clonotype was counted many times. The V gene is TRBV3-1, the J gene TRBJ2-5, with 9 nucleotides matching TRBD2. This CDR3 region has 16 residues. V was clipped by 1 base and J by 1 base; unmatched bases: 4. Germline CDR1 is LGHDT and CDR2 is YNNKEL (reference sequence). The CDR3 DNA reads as TGTGCCAGCAGCCAAGGACTAGCGGACACCCAAGAGACCCAGTACTTC. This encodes CASSQGLADTQETQYF.

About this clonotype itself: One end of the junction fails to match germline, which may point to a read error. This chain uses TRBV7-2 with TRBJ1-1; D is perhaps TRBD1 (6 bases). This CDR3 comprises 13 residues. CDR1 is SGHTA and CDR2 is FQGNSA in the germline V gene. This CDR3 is CASSLVRDTEASF. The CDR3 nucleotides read TGTGCCAGCAGCTTAGTTAGGGACACTGAAGCTTCCTTT. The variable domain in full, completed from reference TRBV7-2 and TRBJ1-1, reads GAGVSQSPSNKVTEKGKDVELRCDPISGHTALYWYRQSLGQGLEFLIYFQGNSAPDKSGLPSDRFSAERTGGSVSTLTIQRTQQEDSAVYLCASSLVRDTEASFGQGTRLTVV.

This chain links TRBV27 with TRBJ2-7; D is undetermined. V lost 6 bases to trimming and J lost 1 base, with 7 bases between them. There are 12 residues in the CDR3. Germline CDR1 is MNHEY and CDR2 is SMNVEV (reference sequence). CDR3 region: CASRRYSYEQYF. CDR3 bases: TGTGCCAGCAGGCGGTATTCCTACGAGCAGTACTTC.

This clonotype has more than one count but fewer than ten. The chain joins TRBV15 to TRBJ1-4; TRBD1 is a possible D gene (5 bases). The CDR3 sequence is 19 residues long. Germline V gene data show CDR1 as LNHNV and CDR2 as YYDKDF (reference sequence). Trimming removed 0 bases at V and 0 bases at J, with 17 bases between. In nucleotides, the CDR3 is TGTGCCACCAGCAGAGATCTCTTCTTCGGGGCTGCAACTAATGAAAAACTGTTTTTT. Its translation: CATSRDLFFGAATNEKLFF.

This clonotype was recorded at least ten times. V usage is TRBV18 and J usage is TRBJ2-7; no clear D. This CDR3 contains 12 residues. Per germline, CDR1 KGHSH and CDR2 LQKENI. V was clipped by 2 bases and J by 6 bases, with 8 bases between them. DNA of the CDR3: TGTGCCAGCTCACCAATCCTTGGCGAGCAGTACTTC. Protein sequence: CASSPILGEQYF.

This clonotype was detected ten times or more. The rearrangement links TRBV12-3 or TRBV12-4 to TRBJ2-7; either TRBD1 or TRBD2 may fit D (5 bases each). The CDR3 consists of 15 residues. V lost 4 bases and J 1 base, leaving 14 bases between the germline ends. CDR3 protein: CASSSSGTLSYEQYF. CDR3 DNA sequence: TGTGCCAGCAGTTCCTCCGGGACGCTTTCCTACGAGCAGTACTTC.

The CDR3 nucleotides are TGCAGCGAAGGGAATCAGCCCCAGCATTTT. It is translated as CSEGNQPQHF. V gene TRBV29-1 combines with J gene TRBJ1-5; D ambiguous. The germline V gene has CDR1 SQVTM and CDR2 ANQGSEA. V was trimmed by 7 bases and J by 4 bases, leaving 5 bases between them. The CDR3 consists of 10 residues.

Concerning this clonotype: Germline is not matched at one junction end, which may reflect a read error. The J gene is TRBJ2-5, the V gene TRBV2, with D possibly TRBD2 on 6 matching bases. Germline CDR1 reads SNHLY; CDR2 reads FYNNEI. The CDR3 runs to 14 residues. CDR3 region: CASSTWDLQETQYF. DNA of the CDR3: TGCGCCAGCTCCACCTGGGACTTACAAGAGACCCAGTACTTC.

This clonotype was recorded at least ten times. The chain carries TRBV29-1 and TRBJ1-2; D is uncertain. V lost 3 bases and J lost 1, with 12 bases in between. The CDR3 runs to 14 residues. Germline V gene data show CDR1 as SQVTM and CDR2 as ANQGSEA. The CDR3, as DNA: TGCAGCGTTGAGGCCCGGCCCTTTAACTATGGCTACACCTTC. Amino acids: CSVEARPFNYGYTF.

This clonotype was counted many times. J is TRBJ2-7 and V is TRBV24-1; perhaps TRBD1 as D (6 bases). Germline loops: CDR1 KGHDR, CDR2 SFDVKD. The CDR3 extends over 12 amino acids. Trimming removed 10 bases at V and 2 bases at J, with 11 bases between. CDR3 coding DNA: TGTGCCACAACGGACAGACCCTACGAGCAGTACTTC. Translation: CATTDRPYEQYF.

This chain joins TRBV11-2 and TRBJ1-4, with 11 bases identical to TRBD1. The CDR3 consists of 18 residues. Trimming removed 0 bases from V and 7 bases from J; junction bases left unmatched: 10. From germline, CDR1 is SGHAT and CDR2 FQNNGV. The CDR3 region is CASSLDPSDRGLGEKLFF. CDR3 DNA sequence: TGTGCCAGCAGCTTAGACCCCTCGGACAGGGGGCTTGGTGAAAAACTGTTTTTT.

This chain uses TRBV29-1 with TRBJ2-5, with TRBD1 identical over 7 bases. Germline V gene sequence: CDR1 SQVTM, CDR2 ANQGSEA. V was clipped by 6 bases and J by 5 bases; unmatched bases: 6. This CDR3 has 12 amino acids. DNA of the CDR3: TGCAGCGTCAGACAGGGTGGGGAGACCCAGTACTTC. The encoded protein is CSVRQGGETQYF. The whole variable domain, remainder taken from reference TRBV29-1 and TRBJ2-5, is SAVISQKPSRDICQRGTSLTIQCQVDSQVTMMFWYRQQPGQSLTLIATANQGSEATYESGFVIDKFPISRPNLTFSTLTVSNMSPEDSSIYLCSVRQGGETQYFGPGTRLLVL.

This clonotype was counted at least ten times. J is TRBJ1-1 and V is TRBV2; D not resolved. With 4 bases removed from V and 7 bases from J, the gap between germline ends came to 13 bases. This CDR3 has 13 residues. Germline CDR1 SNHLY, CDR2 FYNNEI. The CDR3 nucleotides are TGTGCCAGCAGTGCGTTGGGGAAAGGTGAAGCTTTCTTT. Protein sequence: CASSALGKGEAFF.

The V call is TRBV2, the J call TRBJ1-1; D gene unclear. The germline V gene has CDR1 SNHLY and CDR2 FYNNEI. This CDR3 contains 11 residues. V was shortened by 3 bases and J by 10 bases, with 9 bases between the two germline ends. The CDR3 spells CASSDGGVAFF. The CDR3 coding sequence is TGTGCCAGCAGTGACGGTGGGGTAGCTTTCTTT.

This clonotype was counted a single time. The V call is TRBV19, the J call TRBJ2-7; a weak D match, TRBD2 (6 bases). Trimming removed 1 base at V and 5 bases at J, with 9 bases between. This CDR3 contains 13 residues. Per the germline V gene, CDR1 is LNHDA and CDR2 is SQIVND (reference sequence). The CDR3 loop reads CASSIGRAHEQYF. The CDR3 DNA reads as TGTGCCAGTAGTATAGGGAGGGCCCACGAGCAGTACTTC.

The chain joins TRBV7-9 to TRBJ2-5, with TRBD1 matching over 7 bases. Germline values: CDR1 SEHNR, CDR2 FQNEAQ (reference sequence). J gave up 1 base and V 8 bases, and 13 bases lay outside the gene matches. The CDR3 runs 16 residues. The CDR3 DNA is TGTGCCAGCCAAAAACCTCCGGGACAGCGCCAAGAGACCCAGTACTTC. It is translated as CASQKPPGQRQETQYF.

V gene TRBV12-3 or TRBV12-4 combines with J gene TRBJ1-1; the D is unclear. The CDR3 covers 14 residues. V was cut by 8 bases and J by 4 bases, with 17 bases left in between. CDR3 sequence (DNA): TGTGCCAGCGGTTCCCCGTTTCTGGGCACTGAAGCTTTCTTT. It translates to CASGSPFLGTEAFF.

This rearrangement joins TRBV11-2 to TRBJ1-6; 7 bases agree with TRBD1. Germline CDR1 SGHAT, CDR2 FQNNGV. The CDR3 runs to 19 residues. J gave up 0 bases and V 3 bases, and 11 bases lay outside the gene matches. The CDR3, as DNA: TGTGCCAGCAGCTTGTCTAGGGGGCTCTCGAGCTCCTATAATTCACCCCTCCACTTT. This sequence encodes CASSLSRGLSSSYNSPLHF.

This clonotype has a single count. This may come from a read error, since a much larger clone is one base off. The CDR3 DNA follows: TGTGCCATCAGTGGAATCGGACTAGCGGGAGGGCGCTACAAGCAGTACTTC. As protein: CAISGIGLAGGRYKQYF. The gene calls are TRBV10-3 and TRBJ2-7, with TRBD2 matching over 15 bases. The CDR3 extends over 17 amino acids. The germline gives CDR1 ENHRY, CDR2 SYGVKD.

The CDR3 coding sequence is TGTGCCAGCAGCTTAGGCCTAGCGGGAGGCTCTCCCGCCTACGAGCAGTACTTC. It yields the protein CASSLGLAGGSPAYEQYF. The chain recombines TRBV13 with TRBJ2-7; TRBD2 aligns across 11 bases. This CDR3 is built from 18 residues. Germline CDR1 reads PRHDT; CDR2 reads FYEKMQ (reference sequence). Germline trimming cut 0 bases from V and 2 bases from J; bases unmatched to any gene: 9.

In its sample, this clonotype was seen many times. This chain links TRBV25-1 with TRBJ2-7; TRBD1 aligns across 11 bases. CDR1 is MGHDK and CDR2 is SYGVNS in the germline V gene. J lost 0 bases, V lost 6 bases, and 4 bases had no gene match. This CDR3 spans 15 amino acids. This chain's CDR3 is CASRAGTGGSYEQYF. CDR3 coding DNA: TGTGCCAGCAGGGCCGGGACAGGGGGCTCCTACGAGCAGTACTTC.

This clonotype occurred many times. CDR3 DNA sequence: TGTGCCCTAATGACAGGGAAGGGCTACACCTTC. Translation: CALMTGKGYTF. The V and J genes are TRBV19 and TRBJ1-2; 7 positions agree with TRBD1. This CDR3 region has 11 residues. V shed 11 bases and J 8 bases; nucleotides not matched to a gene: 8. The V gene's germline CDR1 is LNHDA and CDR2 SQIVND (reference sequence).

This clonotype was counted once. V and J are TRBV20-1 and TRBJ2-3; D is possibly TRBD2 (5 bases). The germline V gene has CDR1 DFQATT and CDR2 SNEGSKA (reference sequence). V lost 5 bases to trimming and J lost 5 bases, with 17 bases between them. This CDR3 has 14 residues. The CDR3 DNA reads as TGCAGTGCTTTTATAGCGCCCCGGGAAGATACGCAGTATTTT. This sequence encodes CSAFIAPREDTQYF.

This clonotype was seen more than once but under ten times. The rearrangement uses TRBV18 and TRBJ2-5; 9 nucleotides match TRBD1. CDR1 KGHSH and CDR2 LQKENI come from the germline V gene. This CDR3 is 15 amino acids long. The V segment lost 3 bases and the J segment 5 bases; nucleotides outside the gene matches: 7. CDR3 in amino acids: CASSPVTGGEETQYF. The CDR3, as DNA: TGTGCCAGCTCACCCGTGACAGGGGGTGAGGAGACCCAGTACTTC. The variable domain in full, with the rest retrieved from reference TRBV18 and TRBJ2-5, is NAGVMQNPRHLVRRRGQEARLRCSPMKGHSHVYWYRQLPEEGLKFMVYLQKENIIDESGMPKERFSAEFPKEGPSILRIQQVVRGDSAAYFCASSPVTGGEETQYFGPGTRLLVL.